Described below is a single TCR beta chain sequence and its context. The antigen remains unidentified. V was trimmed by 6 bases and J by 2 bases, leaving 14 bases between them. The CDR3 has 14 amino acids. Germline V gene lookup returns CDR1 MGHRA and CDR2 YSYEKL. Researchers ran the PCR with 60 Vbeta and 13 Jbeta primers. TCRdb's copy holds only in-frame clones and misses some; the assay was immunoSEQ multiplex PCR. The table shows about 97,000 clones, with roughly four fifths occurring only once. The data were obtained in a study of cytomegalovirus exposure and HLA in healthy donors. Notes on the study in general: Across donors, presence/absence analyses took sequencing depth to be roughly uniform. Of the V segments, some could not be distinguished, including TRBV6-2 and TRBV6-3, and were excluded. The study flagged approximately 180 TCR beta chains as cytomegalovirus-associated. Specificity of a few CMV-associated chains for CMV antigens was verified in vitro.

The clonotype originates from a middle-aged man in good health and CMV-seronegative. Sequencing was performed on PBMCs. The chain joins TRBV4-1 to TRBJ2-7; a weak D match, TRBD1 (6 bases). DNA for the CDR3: TGCGCCAGCAGTTTAACAGACAGGACCTACGAGCAGTACTTC. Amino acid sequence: CASSLTDRTYEQYF.